One and the same sample provided the 11 T cell receptor beta chains below, sequenced in a study of T cell responses to AZD1222 COVID-19 vaccine. The table came from immunoSEQ multiplex PCR; TCRdb's copy has only in-frame clones and leaves some out. The sample shows about 54,000 clones, roughly nine tenths of them seen only once. The material sequenced was peripheral blood, taken 28 days after the second AZD1222 dose. These receptors were collected from an adult who received the AZD1222 COVID-19 vaccine.

The V and J genes are TRBV29-1 and TRBJ1-2; D gene unclear. The germline CDR1 and CDR2 sequences are SQVTM and ANQGSEA. V lost 7 bases and J 3 bases, leaving 12 bases between the germline ends. CDR3 size: 12 residues. CDR3 protein: CSGHGSDYGYTF. Here the CDR3 DNA reads TGCAGCGGCCATGGTAGCGACTATGGCTACACCTTC.

This sequence joins TRBV19 and TRBJ2-2; D remains unclear. In germline, CDR1 is LNHDA, CDR2 SQIVND (reference sequence). The V gene lost 7 bases and the J gene lost 7 bases, with 16 bases spanning the gap. This CDR3 has 14 amino acids. CDR3 protein: CASTLSLTGGELFF. CDR3 nucleotide sequence: TGTGCCAGTACTTTGAGTCTGACGGGCGGGGAGCTGTTTTTT.

The gene calls are TRBV3-1 (or the pseudogene TRBV3-2) and TRBJ1-3; no firm D call. The germline V gene encodes CDR1 LGHDT and CDR2 YNNKEL (reference sequence). V lost 4 bases and J 6 bases, leaving 4 bases between the germline ends. The CDR3 contains 11 residues. The chain's CDR3 is CASSRENTIYF. The CDR3 nucleotides read TGTGCCAGCAGCCGAGAAAACACCATATATTTT.

This chain uses TRBV6-2 or TRBV6-3 with TRBJ2-2; 8 bases are shared with TRBD1. This CDR3 has 18 residues. V was clipped by 2 bases and J by 2 bases; unmatched bases: 10. Germline loops: CDR1 MNHEY, CDR2 SVGEGT. The CDR3, as DNA: TGTGCCAGCAGTTACGGGATGAAAGGACAGGGCAACACCGGGGAGCTGTTTTTT. Translation: CASSYGMKGQGNTGELFF.

This chain links TRBV24-1 with TRBJ2-1; 7 bases map to TRBD2. The CDR3 has 17 amino acids. The V gene end was trimmed by 5 bases and the J gene end by 0 bases; junction bases not matched to a gene: 9. Germline-derived CDR1 and CDR2 are KGHDR and SFDVKD. The CDR3 DNA sequence: TGTGCCACCAGTGGTGGGACTACCGAAAGCTCCTACAATGAGCAGTTCTTC. This gives the protein CATSGGTTESSYNEQFF.

The V call is TRBV5-1, the J call TRBJ2-1; 7 bases are shared with TRBD2. V lost 4 bases and J lost 6; bases outside the gene matches: 13. Germline V CDR1 and CDR2: SGHRS, YFSETQ. The CDR3 is made up of 16 amino acids. CDR3 sequence (DNA): TGCGCCAGCAGCCTTGGGGCGGGGGTTGGAATCAATGAGCAGTTCTTC. Translation gives CASSLGAGVGINEQFF.

The DNA of the CDR3 is TGTGCCAGCAGCTTAAAGAGAGGAGTGGGCACTGAAGCTTTCTTT. Translation gives CASSLKRGVGTEAFF. The chain is built from TRBV11-2 and TRBJ1-1; no firm D call. Germline V lookup: CDR1 SGHAT, CDR2 FQNNGV. The CDR3 is made up of 15 amino acids. The V end lost 2 bases, the J end lost 4 bases, and 14 bases lay between the germline ends.

This sequence joins TRBV5-1 and TRBJ1-2; no firm D call. Per the germline V gene, CDR1 is SGHRS and CDR2 is YFSETQ. This CDR3 comprises 13 residues. Between the trimmed V and J ends, which lost 2 bases and 0 bases, there was a span of 5 bases. CDR3 region: CASSFVSNYGYTF. The CDR3, as DNA: TGCGCCAGCAGCTTTGTCTCTAACTATGGCTACACCTTC.

This chain uses TRBV19 with TRBJ1-1, with 8 bases identical to TRBD1. Trimming removed 0 bases from V and 1 base from J; junction bases left unmatched: 4. Germline V gene lookup returns CDR1 LNHDA and CDR2 SQIVND (reference sequence). The CDR3 is made up of 16 amino acids. The CDR3 DNA follows: TGTGCCAGTAGTATAGATCCAGGGGGCGCGAACACTGAAGCTTTCTTT. It specifies CASSIDPGGANTEAFF.

The V gene is TRBV19, the J gene TRBJ2-3, with 7 bases identical to TRBD2. The ends lost 3 bases at V and 6 bases at J; junction bases unmatched: 9. Germline V gene data show CDR1 as LNHDA and CDR2 as SQIVND (reference sequence). There are 15 residues in the CDR3. The CDR3, as DNA: TGTGCCAGTAGTATGTTCAGCGCGGGGGAGGATACGCAGTATTTT. Amino acid sequence: CASSMFSAGEDTQYF.

This chain uses TRBV24-1 with TRBJ1-1, with 8 bases identical to TRBD1. The V gene's germline CDR1 is KGHDR and CDR2 SFDVKD. With 0 bases clipped from V and 5 bases from J, the junction kept 4 bases outside the gene matches. This CDR3 spans 15 amino acids. The CDR3 sequence: CATSDLLDRETEAFF. CDR3 sequence (DNA): TGTGCCACCAGTGATTTGTTGGACAGGGAGACTGAAGCTTTCTTT.